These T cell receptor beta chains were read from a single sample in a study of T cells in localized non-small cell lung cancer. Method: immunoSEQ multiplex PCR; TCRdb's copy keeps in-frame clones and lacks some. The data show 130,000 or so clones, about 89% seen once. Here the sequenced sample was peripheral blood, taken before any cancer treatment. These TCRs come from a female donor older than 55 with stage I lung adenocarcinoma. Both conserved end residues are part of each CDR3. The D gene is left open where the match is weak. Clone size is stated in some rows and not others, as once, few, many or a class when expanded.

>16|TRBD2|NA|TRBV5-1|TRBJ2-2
CASSLLAGDFSGELFF
TGCGCCAGCAGCTTGCTGGCGGGAGACTTTAGCGGGGAGCTGTTTTTT
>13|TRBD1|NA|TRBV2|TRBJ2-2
CASRDRVAGELFF
TGTGCCAGCAGAGACAGGGTTGCCGGGGAGCTGTTTTTT
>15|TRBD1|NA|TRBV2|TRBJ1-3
CASGEQGARGNTIYF
TGTGCCAGCGGGGAACAGGGGGCAAGGGGAAACACCATATATTTT
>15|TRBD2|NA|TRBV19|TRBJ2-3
CASSIAGRASDTQYF
TGTGCCAGTAGTATCGCCGGGAGGGCCTCAGATACGCAGTATTTT
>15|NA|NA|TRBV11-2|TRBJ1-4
CASSPDRGGNEKLFF
TGTGCCAGCAGCCCCGACCGAGGAGGTAATGAAAAACTGTTTTTT
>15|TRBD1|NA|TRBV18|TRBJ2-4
CASSPGQGTGDIQYF
TGTGCCAGCTCACCTGGACAGGGGACAGGGGACATTCAGTACTTC
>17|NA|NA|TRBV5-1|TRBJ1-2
CASSLEGRSAGARGYTF
TGCGCCAGCAGCTTGGAAGGGCGGTCGGCAGGGGCTCGGGGCTACACCTTC
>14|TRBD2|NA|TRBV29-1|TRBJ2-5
CSVKLAGAQETQYF
TGCAGCGTCAAACTAGCGGGAGCGCAGGAGACCCAGTACTTC
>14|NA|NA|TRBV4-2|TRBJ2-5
CASSQGDNQETQYF
TGTGCCAGCAGCCAAGGGGACAACCAAGAGACCCAGTACTTC
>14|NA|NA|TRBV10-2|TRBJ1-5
CASSSFYSNQPQHF
TGCGCCAGCAGCAGCTTTTATAGCAATCAGCCCCAGCATTTT
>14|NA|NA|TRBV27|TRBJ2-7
CASSSTDGAYEQYF
TGTGCCAGCAGTTCCACGGACGGGGCCTACGAGCAGTACTTC
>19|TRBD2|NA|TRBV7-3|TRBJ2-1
CASSFLAGAIAGGRNEQFF
TGTGCCAGCAGCTTTCTTGCAGGGGCGATAGCGGGAGGGCGGAATGAGCAGTTCTTC
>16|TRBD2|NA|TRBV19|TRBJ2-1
CASIKVKWEGLNEQFF
TGTGCCAGTATAAAGGTGAAGTGGGAGGGCCTGAATGAGCAGTTCTTC
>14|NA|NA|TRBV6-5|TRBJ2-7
CASSPPLKRHEQYF
TGTGCCAGCAGTCCTCCTCTTAAGAGGCACGAGCAGTACTTC
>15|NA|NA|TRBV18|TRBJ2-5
CASPAPPGHQETQYF
TGTGCCAGTCCGGCCCCGCCAGGGCACCAAGAGACCCAGTACTTC
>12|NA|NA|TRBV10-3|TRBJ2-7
CAFARALGEQYF
TGTGCCTTCGCCAGGGCGTTGGGCGAGCAGTACTTC
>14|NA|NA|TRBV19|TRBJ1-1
CASSMSGLVTEAFF
TGTGCCAGTAGTATGTCGGGGCTGGTCACTGAAGCTTTCTTT
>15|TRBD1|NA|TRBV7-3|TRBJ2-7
CASSNLPGTGEEQYF
TGTGCCAGCAGCAACCTACCAGGGACAGGGGAAGAGCAGTACTTC
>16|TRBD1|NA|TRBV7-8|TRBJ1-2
CASSGTDNSPDYGYTF
TGTGCCAGCAGCGGGACAGATAATAGCCCCGACTATGGCTACACCTTC
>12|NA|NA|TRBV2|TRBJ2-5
CASSRGQETQYF
TGTGCCAGCAGCCGGGGACAAGAGACCCAGTACTTC
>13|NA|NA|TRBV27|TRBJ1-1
CASSPQTQVAAFF
TGTGCCAGCAGTCCGCAGACGCAGGTAGCAGCTTTCTTT
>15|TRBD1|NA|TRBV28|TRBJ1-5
CASRHTGGLNEPQHF
TGTGCCAGCAGGCATACAGGGGGCTTAAATGAGCCCCAGCATTTT
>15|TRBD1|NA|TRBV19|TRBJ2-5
CASSPRDRAGKTQYF
TGTGCCAGTAGTCCTCGGGACAGGGCAGGGAAGACCCAGTACTTC
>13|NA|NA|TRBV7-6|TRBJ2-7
CASSSSSHYEQYF
TGTGCCAGCAGCTCCAGTTCGCATTACGAGCAGTACTTC
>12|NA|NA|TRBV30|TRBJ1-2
CAWSAANYGYTF
TGTGCCTGGAGTGCGGCTAACTATGGCTACACCTTC
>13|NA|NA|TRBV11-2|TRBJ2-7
CASSFGQGYEQYF
TGTGCCAGCAGCTTTGGGCAGGGCTACGAGCAGTACTTC
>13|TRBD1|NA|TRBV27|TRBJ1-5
CASSWDRAQPQHF
TGTGCCAGCAGTTGGGACAGGGCTCAGCCCCAGCATTTT
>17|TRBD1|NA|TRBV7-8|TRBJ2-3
CASSLVVGTAQGNTQYF
TGTGCCAGCAGCCTCGTAGTGGGGACAGCCCAGGGGAATACGCAGTATTTT
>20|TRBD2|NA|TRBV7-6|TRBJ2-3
CASSPRAGGRLGSLTDTQYF
TGTGCCAGCAGCCCCCGAGCGGGCGGGAGGTTGGGGAGTCTTACAGATACGCAGTATTTT
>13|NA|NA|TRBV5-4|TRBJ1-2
CASSLEPAGGYTF
TGTGCCAGCAGCTTGGAACCAGCCGGTGGCTACACCTTC
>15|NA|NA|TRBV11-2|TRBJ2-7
CASSLAAGTNYEQYF
TGTGCCAGCAGCTTAGCCGCCGGGACAAACTACGAGCAGTACTTC
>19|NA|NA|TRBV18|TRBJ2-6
CASSPGRGSSSSGANVLTF
TGTGCCAGCTCTCCAGGCAGGGGTAGTTCATCCTCTGGGGCCAACGTCCTGACTTTC
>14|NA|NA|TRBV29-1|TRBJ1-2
CSVVGGMDNYGYTF
TGCAGCGTTGTGGGGGGTATGGATAACTATGGCTACACCTTC
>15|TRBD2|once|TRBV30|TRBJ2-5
CAWSRSGRAGETQYF
TGTGCCTGGAGTCGGAGCGGGAGGGCCGGAGAGACCCAGTACTTC
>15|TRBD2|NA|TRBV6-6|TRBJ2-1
CASSYLRAGENEQFF
TGTGCCAGCAGTTACTTACGAGCGGGAGAAAATGAGCAGTTCTTC
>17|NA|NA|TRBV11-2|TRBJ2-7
CASSPSISGGLSYEQYF
TGTGCCAGCAGCCCCAGCATTTCGGGGGGCCTTTCCTACGAGCAGTACTTC
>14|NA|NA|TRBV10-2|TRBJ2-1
CASITGAGGNEQFF
TGCGCCAGCATCACCGGGGCAGGGGGGAACGAGCAGTTCTTC
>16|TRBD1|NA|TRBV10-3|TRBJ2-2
CAISERQGFDTGELFF
TGTGCCATCAGTGAGAGACAGGGGTTCGACACCGGGGAGCTGTTTTTT
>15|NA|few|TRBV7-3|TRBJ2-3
CASSPGSWVGGTQYF
TGTGCCAGCAGCCCTGGGTCTTGGGTCGGTGGTACGCAGTATTTT
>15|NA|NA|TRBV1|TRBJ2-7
CTSSHLAGGFNEQYF
TGCACCAGCAGCCATCTAGCGGGAGGGTTTAACGAGCAGTACTTC
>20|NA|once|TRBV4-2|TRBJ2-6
CASSQDARNSVSSGANVLTF
TGTGCCAGCAGCCAAGATGCGCGGAACAGTGTCAGCTCTGGGGCCAACGTCCTGACTTTC
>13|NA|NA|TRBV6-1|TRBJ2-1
CASSEVAPPEQFF
TGTGCCAGCAGTGAAGTAGCTCCTCCTGAGCAGTTCTTC
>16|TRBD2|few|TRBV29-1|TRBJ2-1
CSVGGLAGESYNEQFF
TGCAGCGTAGGGGGACTAGCGGGAGAATCCTACAATGAGCAGTTCTTC
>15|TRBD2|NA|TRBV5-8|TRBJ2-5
CASSLDLAGGETQYF
TGTGCCAGCAGCTTGGACCTAGCGGGAGGGGAGACCCAGTACTTC